This entry concerns a single T cell receptor (beta chain). The antigen is not known. An approximately 10-day culture period preceded the isolation of CD4+ T cells. Vaccinated participants had no history of SARS-CoV-2 infection and tested negative for nucleocapsid antibodies. Germline-derived CDR1 and CDR2 are SGHDT and YYEEEE. This CDR3 region has 14 residues. Trimming cost V 0 bases and J 2 bases, with 7 bases left between them. These data originate in a study of vaccination effects on CD4 cells after COVID-19. Study overall: The researchers cultured approximately 2.1 million PBMC per well with 8 to 10 IU/ml IL-2 and roughly 9.2 ug/ml peptides.

Regarding the study as a whole: Few convalescent patients, and no early post-infection timepoints, were available to the study. Both infection-induced and vaccine-induced clones contracted markedly at late post-vaccination timepoints.

This table comes from immunoSEQ multiplex PCR, and its TCRdb copy is limited to in-frame clones, with some not included. The data hold 70,000 or so clones, with roughly three quarters observed a single time. The rearrangement uses TRBV5-6 and TRBJ2-3; D is possibly TRBD1 or TRBD2 (5 bases each). This sequence was found in a human donor who received a COVID-19 vaccine. The sequenced sample was CD4+ T cells from PBMCs cultured without peptide, obtained before COVID-19 vaccination. CDR3 sequence (DNA): TGTGCCAGCAGCTTGGGGGGGTCCACAGATACGCAGTATTTT. It translates to CASSLGGSTDTQYF. The complete variable domain, with remaining parts taken from reference TRBV5-6 and TRBJ2-3, reads DAGVTQSPTHLIKTRGQQVTLRCSPKSGHDTVSWYQQALGQGPQFIFQYYEEEERQRGNFPDRFSGHQFPNYSSELNVNALLLGDSALYLCASSLGGSTDTQYFGPGTRLTVL.